The 28 T cell receptor beta chains below come from one sample, sequenced in a study of radiotherapy plus CTLA-4 blockade in lung cancer. Method: immunoSEQ multiplex PCR; TCRdb's copy keeps in-frame clones and lacks some. The sample holds tens of thousands of clones, under 80% seen once. Material: peripheral blood, obtained from a patient treated with radiotherapy plus ipilimumab. Receptor source: a human donor with non-small cell lung cancer who had stable disease on radiotherapy plus ipilimumab.

The V call is TRBV7-8, the J call TRBJ1-5; the D is unclear. Germline CDR1 SGHVS, CDR2 FQNEAQ. V lost 5 bases, J lost 3 bases, and 11 bases lay in between. The CDR3 has 14 amino acids. Here the CDR3 reads CASSLPGVNQPQHF. The CDR3 DNA reads TGTGCCAGCAGCCTCCCCGGGGTCAATCAGCCCCAGCATTTT.

This clone was counted a single time. The rearrangement uses TRBV7-9 and TRBJ2-7, with D unresolved. Germline V gene sequence: CDR1 SEHNR, CDR2 FQNEAQ (reference sequence). CDR3 length: 12 residues. The V gene lost 5 bases and the J gene lost 7 bases, with 12 bases spanning the gap. The CDR3 DNA reads as TGTGCCAGCAGCGTCAGTCTGAGGGAGCAGTACTTC. Amino acid sequence: CASSVSLREQYF. Based on the CDR3 plus reference TRBV7-9 and TRBJ2-7, the full variable domain is DTGVSQNPRHKITKRGQNVTFRCDPISEHNRLYWYRQTLGQGPEFLTYFQNEAQLEKSRLLSDRFSAERPKGSFSTLEIQRTEQGDSAMYLCASSVSLREQYFGPGTRLTVT.

Concerning this clone itself: Other DNA sequences from this sample encode an identical CDR3 as well. This chain links TRBV2 with TRBJ1-5; the D is unclear. The CDR3 contains 15 residues. With 6 bases removed from V and 2 bases from J, the gap between germline ends came to 14 bases. The V gene's germline CDR1 is SNHLY and CDR2 FYNNEI. CDR3 nucleotides: TGTGCCAGCAGCGCCCAATCAGGTGGCAATCAGCCCCAGCATTTT. Translated: CASSAQSGGNQPQHF.

V is TRBV2 and J is TRBJ2-1; D is perhaps TRBD2 (5 bases). CDR3 size: 16 residues. The V gene's germline CDR1 is SNHLY and CDR2 FYNNEI. Between the trimmed V and J ends, which lost 2 bases and 7 bases, there was a span of 18 bases. The CDR3 coding sequence is TGTGCCAGCAGTGAAATGCGTCCTATGGCGGGTAATGAGCAGTTCTTC. It is translated as CASSEMRPMAGNEQFF.

This chain joins TRBV5-1 and TRBJ2-2, with 9 bases matching TRBD1. Germline lookup yields CDR1 SGHRS and CDR2 YFSETQ. With 2 bases clipped from V and 5 bases from J, the junction kept 1 base outside the gene matches. The CDR3 sequence is 14 residues long. For the CDR3, the DNA is TGCGCCAGCAGCTTAGGACAGGGGACCGGGGAGCTGTTTTTT. Amino acids: CASSLGQGTGELFF. The entire variable domain, with the rest obtained from reference TRBV5-1 and TRBJ2-2, is as follows: KAGVTQTPRYLIKTRGQQVTLSCSPISGHRSVSWYQQTPGQGLQFLFEYFSETQRNKGNFPGRFSGRQFSNSRSEMNVSTLELGDSALYLCASSLGQGTGELFFGEGSRLTVL.

The chain joins TRBV9 to TRBJ1-6, with unresolved D. The V and J ends lost 1 base and 9 bases respectively, with 17 bases between them. Germline CDR1 and CDR2: SGDLS and YYNGEE. This CDR3 spans 16 amino acids. The CDR3 DNA is TGTGCCAGCAGCGTACGACCGGGCGCAAGCGGTTCACCCCTCCACTTT. This codes for CASSVRPGASGSPLHF.

The chain links TRBV6-5 to TRBJ2-7, with TRBD1 matching over 9 bases. This CDR3 is built from 15 residues. CDR1 and CDR2 from the germline V gene are MNHEY and SVGAGI. V shed 5 bases and J 5 bases; nucleotides not matched to a gene: 10. CDR3 coding DNA: TGTGCCAGCAGTAGAAGATACGGACAGGGGAACGAGCAGTACTTC. It encodes CASSRRYGQGNEQYF.

This rearrangement joins TRBV19 to TRBJ2-3; D is possibly TRBD1 (6 bases). Germline CDR1 LNHDA, CDR2 SQIVND (reference sequence). Trimming removed 3 bases from V and 4 bases from J, with 8 bases in between. CDR3 length equals 13 residues. The CDR3 protein is CASSIDRPDTQYF. Written as DNA, the CDR3 is TGTGCCAGTAGTATTGACAGGCCAGATACGCAGTATTTT.

The V call is TRBV2, the J call TRBJ2-3, with 8 bases matching TRBD2. Looked up from germline, CDR1 is SNHLY and CDR2 is FYNNEI. J lost 2 bases, V lost 6 bases, and 10 bases had no gene match. The length of the CDR3 is 16 residues. Here the CDR3 DNA reads TGTGCCAGCAGCGCTAGCCGGGGGGGCTCCACAGATACGCAGTATTTT. This translates into CASSASRGGSTDTQYF.

The V call is TRBV7-9, the J call TRBJ1-4; D might be TRBD1 (5 bases). V was clipped by 2 bases and J by 7 bases, with 14 bases between them. This CDR3 has 15 amino acids. CDR1 SEHNR and CDR2 FQNEAQ come from the germline V gene (reference sequence). The DNA of the CDR3 is TGTGCCAGCAGCTTAAGCTCTGCGACAGTTGAAAAACTGTTTTTT. This translates into CASSLSSATVEKLFF.

The gene calls are TRBV25-1 and TRBJ2-1, with 13 bases fitting TRBD2. The CDR3 has 16 residues. Germline V gene sequence: CDR1 MGHDK, CDR2 SYGVNS. Germline trimming cut 2 bases from V and 9 bases from J; bases unmatched to any gene: 7. The CDR3 nucleotides read TGTGCCAGCAGTGAAGGAACTAGCGGGGGGGCGGGTGAGCAGTTCTTC. Translating gives CASSEGTSGGAGEQFF.

This clone is a singleton in its sample. This chain links TRBV9 with TRBJ2-6, with 8 bases aligning to TRBD2. J lost 0 bases, V lost 4 bases, and 9 bases had no gene match. Germline V lookup: CDR1 SGDLS, CDR2 YYNGEE. The CDR3 is 18 residues long. The CDR3 loop is CASSPFTGGISGANVLTF. As DNA, the CDR3 is TGTGCCAGCAGCCCCTTTACGGGGGGGATCTCTGGGGCCAACGTCCTGACTTTC.

The CDR3 DNA is TGTGCCAGCTCACTATTACAGGGGAACTATGGCTACACCTTC. Amino acid sequence: CASSLLQGNYGYTF. V and J are TRBV18 and TRBJ1-2; 7 positions match TRBD1. Trimming took 4 bases from V and 2 from J; bases not matched to a gene: 4. This CDR3 contains 14 residues. Germline assignment: CDR1 KGHSH and CDR2 LQKENI.

The chain carries TRBV18 and TRBJ1-1; D possibly corresponds to TRBD1 (5 bases). Deletions cut 3 bases from V and 4 bases from J, with 12 bases between. Germline CDR1 and CDR2: KGHSH and LQKENI. There are 14 residues in the CDR3. The CDR3 region is CASSPLGASTEAFF. The CDR3 nucleotides read TGTGCCAGCTCACCCCTTGGGGCGAGCACTGAAGCTTTCTTT.

The chain couples TRBV11-3 to TRBJ2-7; weak D call: TRBD1 (6 bases). V dropped 3 bases and J dropped 5 bases, with 11 bases sitting between them. The germline V gene has CDR1 SGHNT and CDR2 YENEEA. The CDR3 sequence is 13 residues long. For the CDR3, the DNA is TGTGCCAGCAGCTTTAGCAGGGGACACGAGCAGTACTTC. Translated: CASSFSRGHEQYF.

V gene TRBV29-1 combines with J gene TRBJ1-5, with 8 positions matching TRBD1. The trim removed 4 bases at V and 4 bases at J, leaving 6 bases unmatched. The CDR3 contains 14 residues. Germline CDR1 and CDR2: SQVTM and ANQGSEA. The chain's CDR3 is CSVVIQGGNQPQHF. The CDR3 DNA sequence: TGCAGCGTTGTAATACAGGGGGGGAATCAGCCCCAGCATTTT.

This clone showed up just a few times. V gene TRBV29-1 combines with J gene TRBJ2-2, with 9 bases that match TRBD1. The ends lost 5 bases at V and 5 bases at J; junction bases unmatched: 9. Germline CDR1 SQVTM, CDR2 ANQGSEA. The CDR3 spans 15 residues. The DNA for the CDR3 is TGCAGCGTTCGGCCGGGACAGGGTGGGACCGGGGAGCTGTTTTTT. Residues: CSVRPGQGGTGELFF.

The chain joins TRBV27 to TRBJ2-4; the match to TRBD1 covers 7 bases. The CDR3 length is 15 residues. Germline CDR1 MNHEY, CDR2 SMNVEV (reference sequence). V lost 5 bases, J lost 1 base, and 5 bases stayed unmatched. The CDR3 DNA sequence: TGTGCCAGCAGTCCCCTACAGGGGGCCAAAAACATTCAGTACTTC. This codes for CASSPLQGAKNIQYF.

The chain recombines TRBV5-4 with TRBJ1-3; D uncertain. Germline assignment: CDR1 SGHNT and CDR2 YYREEE (reference sequence). Trimming pared 0 bases from V and 0 bases from J, leaving 10 bases between. This CDR3 has 16 amino acids. CDR3 protein: CASSLGEARSGNTIYF. The CDR3 nucleotides are TGTGCCAGCAGCTTGGGAGAGGCCCGCTCTGGAAACACCATATATTTT.

The CDR3 region has the DNA TGTGCCAGCAGCAGGAAGTTACAGGTTCGGGCTTTCTTT. Residues: CASSRKLQVRAFF. The rearrangement links TRBV21-1 to TRBJ1-1; TRBD1 is the table's D call and was not checked against the DNA. TRBV21-1 is marked as a pseudogene. This CDR3 is built from 13 residues.

The chain recombines TRBV29-1 with TRBJ1-2, with D unresolved. The V gene lost 2 bases and the J gene lost 7 bases, with 8 bases spanning the gap. From germline, CDR1 is SQVTM and CDR2 ANQGSEA. There are 11 residues in the CDR3. CDR3 residues: CSVERTFGYTF. CDR3 DNA: TGCAGCGTTGAACGTACATTTGGCTACACCTTC.

The J gene is TRBJ1-1, the V gene TRBV29-1, with a possible D match to TRBD1 (6 bases). The germline V gene encodes CDR1 SQVTM and CDR2 ANQGSEA. The CDR3 consists of 15 residues. V was cut by 5 bases and J by 0 bases, with 16 bases left in between. CDR3 DNA sequence: TGCAGCGTTAAAACAGGGATAAGCATGAACACTGAAGCTTTCTTT. Its protein is CSVKTGISMNTEAFF.

This rearrangement joins TRBV6-1 to TRBJ2-2; maybe TRBD1 (6 bases). The CDR3 has 14 amino acids. The V gene lost 5 bases and the J gene lost 3 bases, with 10 bases spanning the gap. Germline CDR1 reads MNHNS; CDR2 reads SASEGT. CDR3 coding DNA: TGTGCCAGCAGTCAGGGGTTTGACACCGGGGAGCTGTTTTTT. This translates into CASSQGFDTGELFF.

This clone was detected a few times. This chain links TRBV4-1 with TRBJ2-4; TRBD2 is a possible D gene (6 bases). Germline V gene sequence: CDR1 MGHRA, CDR2 YSYEKL. This CDR3 has 15 residues. V dropped 4 bases and J dropped 6 bases, with 16 bases sitting between them. The CDR3 region has the DNA TGCGCCAGCAGCCCTTTTTGGGGGGAGAGAAACATTCAGTACTTC. Translated, it gives CASSPFWGERNIQYF.

The chain links TRBV7-9 to TRBJ2-5; maybe TRBD1 (6 bases). CDR1 is SEHNR, CDR2 FQNEAQ, per germline (reference sequence). The ends were cut back, 4 bases at V and 1 base at J, with 16 bases in the middle. The CDR3 loop spans 16 amino acids. The CDR3 DNA is TGTGCCAGCAGCTACTACCTCGACAGGCGCCAAGAGACCCAGTACTTC. This gives the protein CASSYYLDRRQETQYF.

The chain combines TRBV7-2 with TRBJ2-3, with TRBD1 identical over 7 bases. This CDR3 contains 14 residues. Germline-derived CDR1 and CDR2 are SGHTA and FQGNSA. V lost 6 bases to trimming and J lost 0 bases; unmatched junction nucleotides: 3. The CDR3 protein is CASRTTGSTDTQYF. CDR3 DNA sequence: TGTGCCAGCAGGACGACAGGGAGCACAGATACGCAGTATTTT.

For the CDR3, the DNA is TGCAGCGTAGCTGGGACAGGGAACTATGGCTACACCTTC. This sequence encodes CSVAGTGNYGYTF. The chain recombines TRBV29-1 with TRBJ1-2; 9 bases are shared with TRBD1. The CDR3 has 13 residues. V lost 6 bases, J lost 2 bases, and 4 bases stayed unmatched. Germline V gene lookup returns CDR1 SQVTM and CDR2 ANQGSEA. The variable domain in full, with the rest retrieved from reference TRBV29-1 and TRBJ1-2, is SAVISQKPSRDICQRGTSLTIQCQVDSQVTMMFWYRQQPGQSLTLIATANQGSEATYESGFVIDKFPISRPNLTFSTLTVSNMSPEDSSIYLCSVAGTGNYGYTFGSGTRLTVV.

In DNA, the CDR3 is TGTGCCAGCAGCTGGACAGGGGAGGGAGTATATGAGCAGTTCTTC. Translating it yields CASSWTGEGVYEQFF. The chain couples TRBV11-2 to TRBJ2-1, with 9 bases lining up with TRBD1. This CDR3 has 15 amino acids. Unmatched junction bases numbered 9, after V lost 4 bases and J lost 8 bases. The germline CDR1 and CDR2 sequences are SGHAT and FQNNGV.